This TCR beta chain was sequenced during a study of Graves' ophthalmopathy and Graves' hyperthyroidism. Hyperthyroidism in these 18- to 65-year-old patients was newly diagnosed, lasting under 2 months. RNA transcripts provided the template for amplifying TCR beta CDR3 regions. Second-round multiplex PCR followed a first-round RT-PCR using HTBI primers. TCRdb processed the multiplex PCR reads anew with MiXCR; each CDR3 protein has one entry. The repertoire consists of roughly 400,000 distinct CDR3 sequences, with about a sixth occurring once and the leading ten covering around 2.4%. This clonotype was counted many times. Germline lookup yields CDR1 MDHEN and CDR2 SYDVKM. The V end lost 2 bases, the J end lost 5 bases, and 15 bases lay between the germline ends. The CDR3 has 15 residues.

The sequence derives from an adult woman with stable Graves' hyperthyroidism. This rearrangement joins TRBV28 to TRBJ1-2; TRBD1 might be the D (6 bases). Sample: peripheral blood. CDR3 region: CASSLRDNAEYGYTF. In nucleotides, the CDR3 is TGTGCCAGCAGTTTACGGGACAACGCAGAGTATGGCTACACCTTC.